This T cell receptor (beta chain) came from a study of identical twins' blood T cells. Study conclusions and caveats: Abundant TCRbeta CDR3s overlapped more between twins than with unrelated donors.

Trimming took 5 bases from V and 2 from J, leaving 10 bases between them. The length of the CDR3 is 14 residues. Germline V gene data show CDR1 as LGHDT and CDR2 as YNNKEL (reference sequence). Original analysis: Each donor had about 90,000 to nearly 550,000 clonotypes. TCRdb reanalysed the 5' RACE reads using MiXCR and keeps one entry per CDR3 protein. These V and J calls derive from TCRdb rather than the authors' analysis. This table holds fewer than 450,000 distinct CDR3 sequences, under 30% found once. As for this clonotype: Its antigen is unidentified.

Six healthy women, forming three identical twin pairs, donated samples. The three twin pairs were reared together, likely meeting the same infections. This TCR derives from a woman between 18 and 49 years old in good health. V is TRBV3-1 and J is TRBJ1-3, with D unresolved. Specimen: PBMCs. The CDR3 sequence: CASSTRMTGNTIYF. Written as DNA, the CDR3 is TGTGCCAGCAGCACAAGGATGACTGGAAACACCATATATTTT.